The clone carrying this TCR beta chain was seen more than once but under ten times. What it binds is unknown. These data originate in a study of blood T cells in healthy people across ages. Next came a second PCR, run for roughly 6 to 11 cycles, which used a sample-barcoded 5' primer along with a J-beta primer mix. TCRdb reprocessed the 5' RACE reads via MiXCR and lists one record per CDR3 protein. The top ten hold roughly 19% of the sample, which has under 1 million distinct CDR3 sequences, 44% seen once. General study points: A roughly linear age-dependent decrease characterized TCR beta diversity per million T cells.

Trimming cost V 4 bases and J 0 bases, with 16 bases left between them. The CDR3 has 16 residues. From germline, CDR1 is SGHDT and CDR2 YYEEEE. Sequenced material: blood. This sequence originates from a man aged 55 to 70 in good health. V gene TRBV5-6 combines with J gene TRBJ1-2; D is possibly TRBD1 (5 bases). CDR3 region: CASSLGTSLANYGYTF. In DNA form, the CDR3 reads TGTGCCAGCAGCCTCGGGACTTCCTTAGCTAACTATGGCTACACCTTC.